The rows below give T cell receptor beta chains drawn from one sample of a study of shared clonotypes between healthy human individuals. Assay used: immunoSEQ multiplex PCR; TCRdb lists only in-frame clones, some missing. This table has 330,000 or so clones, around 72% appearing once. What was sequenced was memory CD4+ T cells sorted from blood. Every receptor here comes from a man aged 25-40 years in good health. Each CDR3 is given with its conserved first and last residue. A D gene is named only where the DNA matches it firmly. Some rows have no size entry. The others give once, few or many, or a class for an expanded clone.

TRBJ2-7 | few | TRBV15 | TRBD2 | TGTGCCACCAGCAGAGAGACTAGCGAATACTACGAGCAGTACTTC | CATSRETSEYYEQYF
TRBJ2-7 | NA | TRBV28 | TRBD2 | TGTGCCAGCAGTTTACTGACTAGCGGGAGCTACGAGCAGTACTTC | CASSLLTSGSYEQYF
TRBJ2-2 | NA | TRBV5-1 | TRBD2 | TGCGCCAGCAGCTGGAGTGGAGCGGGAGTCACCGGGGAGCTGTTTTTT | CASSWSGAGVTGELFF
TRBJ2-7 | NA | TRBV28 | NA | TGTGCCAGCAGCCGACCTGGGGCGGGCCTCGTGCAGTACTTC | CASSRPGAGLVQYF
TRBJ1-1 | NA | TRBV29-1 | NA | TGCAGCGGTGTCGGGTTTGGGGTGAACACTGAAGCTTTCTTT | CSGVGFGVNTEAFF
TRBJ1-1 | NA | TRBV19 | NA | TGTGCCAGTAGCGACAGGATAACTGAAGCTTTCTTT | CASSDRITEAFF
TRBJ2-3 | NA | TRBV5-4 | TRBD2 | TGTGCCAGCAGCTTGGGGGCTAGCGGACGCACAGATACGCAGTATTTT | CASSLGASGRTDTQYF
TRBJ2-1 | NA | TRBV30 | NA | TGTGCCTGGAGTGTACTAGGGCAGTTGAGCTCCTACAATGAGCAGTTCTTC | CAWSVLGQLSSYNEQFF
TRBJ2-3 | NA | TRBV7-9 | TRBD2 | TGTGCCAGCAGCTCGGGACTAGCGGTTTCGACAGATACGCAGTATTTT | CASSSGLAVSTDTQYF
TRBJ1-5 | once | TRBV6-5 | TRBD1 | TGTGCCACCCGGACAGGCAATAGCAATCAGCCCCAGCATTTT | CATRTGNSNQPQHF
TRBJ2-7 | NA | TRBV6-1 | NA | TGTGCCAGCGGTCGTTGGGGCGAGCAGTACTTC | CASGRWGEQYF
TRBJ2-3 | NA | TRBV12-5 | NA | TGTGCTAGTGGTTATATGGATACGCAGTATTTT | CASGYMDTQYF
TRBJ1-1 | few | TRBV10-3 | NA | TGTGCCATCAGTAAACAACAGGTGAACACTGAAGCTTTCTTT | CAISKQQVNTEAFF
TRBJ2-1 | NA | TRBV5-1 | NA | TGCGCCAGCAGCTTGGCCGGGAGCAATGAGCAGTTCTTC | CASSLAGSNEQFF
TRBJ1-1 | NA | TRBV5-1 | NA | TGCGCCAGCAGCCCTTCCGGGGACCACACTGAAGCTTTCTTT | CASSPSGDHTEAFF
TRBJ2-1 | NA | TRBV11-2 | NA | TGTGCCAGCAGCTTAGTTTACGGCAACAATGAGCAGTTCTTC | CASSLVYGNNEQFF
TRBJ2-2 | NA | TRBV28 | NA | TGTGCCAGCAGTTTACGAGCCAACGGGGACGGGGAGCTGTTTTTT | CASSLRANGDGELFF
TRBJ2-2 | NA | TRBV28 | NA | TGTGCCGGAGGTGAGAAAGGGTTCGCCGGGGAGCTGTTTTTT | CAGGEKGFAGELFF
TRBJ1-1 | NA | TRBV30 | NA | TGTGCCTGGAGCCCGGATACTAACACTGAAGCTTTCTTT | CAWSPDTNTEAFF
TRBJ2-7 | NA | TRBV6-6 | TRBD2 | TGTGCCAGCAGACAGACTAGCGGGTTCCACGAGCAGTACTTC | CASRQTSGFHEQYF
TRBJ1-3 | NA | TRBV5-1 | NA | TGCGCCAGCAGCTTGGTACCAGGAGAGGCTGGAAACACCATATATTTT | CASSLVPGEAGNTIYF
TRBJ2-3 | few | TRBV7-2 | TRBD1 | TGTGCCAGCAGCGCGGACAGGGGGGATACGCAGTATTTT | CASSADRGDTQYF
TRBJ2-7 | NA | TRBV9 | TRBD2 | TGTGCCAGCAGCGTAGGTCTAGCGGGCTCCTACGAGCAGTACTTC | CASSVGLAGSYEQYF
TRBJ1-4 | NA | TRBV27 | NA | TGTGCCAGCGCCGAAGATCAGGCGCGAAAACTGTTTTTT | CASAEDQARKLFF
TRBJ1-2 | NA | TRBV29-1 | NA | TGCAGCGTTGCCTCGCAGGGAGGCGGCTACACCTTC | CSVASQGGGYTF
TRBJ2-7 | NA | TRBV6-6 | NA | TGTGCCAGCAGTCGTCAAGGGGGGTCCTACGAGCAGTACTTC | CASSRQGGSYEQYF
TRBJ1-1 | NA | TRBV9 | NA | TGTGCCAGCAGCGCACAAGGGGACGGTGAAGCTTTCTTT | CASSAQGDGEAFF